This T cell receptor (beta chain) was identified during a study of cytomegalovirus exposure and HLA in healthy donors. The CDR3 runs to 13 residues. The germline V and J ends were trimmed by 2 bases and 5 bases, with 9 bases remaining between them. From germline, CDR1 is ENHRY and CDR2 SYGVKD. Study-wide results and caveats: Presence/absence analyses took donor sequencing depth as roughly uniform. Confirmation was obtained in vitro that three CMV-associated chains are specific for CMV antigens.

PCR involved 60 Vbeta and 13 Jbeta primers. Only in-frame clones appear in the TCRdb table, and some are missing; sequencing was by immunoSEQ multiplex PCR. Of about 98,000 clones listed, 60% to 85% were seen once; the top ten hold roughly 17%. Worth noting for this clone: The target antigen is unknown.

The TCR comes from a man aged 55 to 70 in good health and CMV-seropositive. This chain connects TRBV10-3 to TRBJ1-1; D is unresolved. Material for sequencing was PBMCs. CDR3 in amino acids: CAISESPGTEAFF. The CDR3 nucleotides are TGTGCCATCAGTGAGAGCCCGGGGACTGAAGCTTTCTTT.